A single sample gave rise to the 28 T cell receptor beta chains below, sequenced in a study of blood T cell repertoires in COVID-19. TCRdb's table, derived via immunoSEQ multiplex PCR, lists solely in-frame clones and lacks some. The data show 250,000 to 300,000 clones, roughly 90% seen once. Sequences were obtained from peripheral blood. The receptor set was obtained from a woman aged 60-75 years with acute or convalescent COVID-19.

This clone was recorded once. The chain joins TRBV27 to TRBJ1-6; TRBD1 matches 10 bases. The germline V gene encodes CDR1 MNHEY and CDR2 SMNVEV (reference sequence). The length of the CDR3 is 15 residues. The J segment lost 8 bases and the V segment lost 4 bases, leaving 5 bases of the junction unmatched. The CDR3 region has the DNA TGTGCCAGCAGTTATGAGACAGGGGGCCATTCACCCCTCCACTTT. Encoded protein: CASSYETGGHSPLHF.

The chain is built from TRBV6-5 and TRBJ1-1; D call uncertain. The germline gives CDR1 MNHEY, CDR2 SVGAGI. This CDR3 spans 15 amino acids. Trimming pared 6 bases from V and 0 bases from J, leaving 14 bases between. This chain's CDR3 is CASRQRVRMNTEAFF. The DNA of the CDR3 is TGTGCCAGCAGGCAAAGAGTGAGGATGAACACTGAAGCTTTCTTT.

The chain joins TRBV6-6 to TRBJ1-5; D is uncertain. This CDR3 is 15 amino acids long. V lost 5 bases to trimming and J lost 0 bases, with 11 bases between them. Looked up from germline, CDR1 is MNHNY and CDR2 is SVGAGI (reference sequence). CDR3 bases: TGTGCCAGCAGTACTTTGGAGGGTAGCAATCAGCCCCAGCATTTT. Protein sequence: CASSTLEGSNQPQHF.

CDR3 sequence: CASSVHRESPLHF. CDR3 DNA: TGTGCCAGCAGCGTACACAGGGAATCACCCCTCCACTTT. The chain has TRBV9 and TRBJ1-6; tentative D call: TRBD1 (6 bases). The CDR3 loop spans 13 amino acids. V lost 1 base to trimming and J lost 10 bases, with 9 bases between them. Per germline, CDR1 SGDLS and CDR2 YYNGEE.

The chain couples TRBV12-3 or TRBV12-4 to TRBJ1-6; D call uncertain. The CDR3 length is 12 residues. The V and J ends lost 3 bases and 10 bases respectively, with 7 bases between them. The CDR3 DNA is TGTGCCAGCAGTTTTGAGGGCTCACCCCTCCACTTT. As protein: CASSFEGSPLHF.

This clone appeared once. The gene calls are TRBV6-1 and TRBJ1-1; tentatively, D is TRBD1 (6 bases). This CDR3 region has 11 residues. Germline V gene data show CDR1 as MNHNS and CDR2 as SASEGT. V lost 3 bases and J 11 bases, leaving 10 bases between the germline ends. CDR3 nucleotides: TGTGCCAGCAGTGACCACAGGGTGGCTTTCTTT. Protein: CASSDHRVAFF.

This clone showed up just once. J is TRBJ1-2 and V is TRBV18; D is perhaps TRBD1 (6 bases). The CDR3 runs to 14 residues. Germline values: CDR1 KGHSH, CDR2 LQKENI. V was pared by 6 bases and J by 8 bases, with 19 bases between. CDR3 amino acids: CASSLPLGGHGYTF. For the CDR3, the DNA is TGTGCCAGCTCCCTACCATTAGGGGGTCACGGCTACACCTTC. Full variable domain (outside the CDR3, taken from reference TRBV18 and TRBJ1-2): NAGVMQNPRHLVRRRGQEARLRCSPMKGHSHVYWYRQLPEEGLKFMVYLQKENIIDESGMPKERFSAEFPKEGPSILRIQQVVRGDSAAYFCASSLPLGGHGYTFGSGTRLTVV.

This rearrangement joins TRBV4-2 to TRBJ2-5; 11 positions match TRBD2. Germline assignment: CDR1 LGHNA and CDR2 YNFKEQ. The CDR3 spans 15 residues. J was trimmed by 5 bases and V by 0 bases; bases with no gene match: 2. The CDR3 nucleotides are TGTGCCAGCAGCCAAGAACTAGCGGGGGTTGAGACCCAGTACTTC. Translating gives CASSQELAGVETQYF.

V is TRBV19 and J is TRBJ2-7; a possible D gene is TRBD1 (8 bases). CDR3 size: 20 residues. Germline V gene data show CDR1 as LNHDA and CDR2 as SQIVND (reference sequence). V was clipped by 4 bases and J by 1 base, with 29 bases between them. The CDR3 reads CASSTTFRGLEAGLSYEQYF. In DNA, the CDR3 is TGTGCCAGTAGTACCACGTTCAGGGGGCTCGAAGCGGGGCTGTCCTACGAGCAGTACTTC.

The rearrangement uses TRBV28 and TRBJ1-2; 7 bases map to TRBD1. The CDR3 totals 14 residues. V trimming: 7 bases; J trimming: 9 bases; junction bases outside the gene matches: 14. CDR1 is MDHEN, CDR2 SYDVKM, per germline. For the CDR3, the DNA is TGTGCCAGCACTCGGGGACAGACATTCTCTAGCTACACCTTC. Its translation is CASTRGQTFSSYTF.

Only one count was recorded for this clone. One end of the junction varies from germline; a read error may be responsible. The V and J genes are TRBV3-1 (or the pseudogene TRBV3-2) and TRBJ1-1, with D tentatively TRBD1 (6 bases). The V gene's germline CDR1 is LGHDT and CDR2 YNNKEL (reference sequence). The CDR3 is 13 residues long. The DNA of the CDR3 is TGTGCCACCAGCAGGGGCATTGGTGAACGAGCTTTCTTT. Protein sequence: CATSRGIGERAFF.

The J gene is TRBJ1-5, the V gene TRBV12-3 or TRBV12-4; D is unclear. V was trimmed by 4 bases and J by 4 bases, leaving 8 bases between them. The CDR3 is 13 amino acids. CDR3 nucleotide sequence: TGTGCCAGCAGTTATCAGGTTAATCAGCCCCAGCATTTT. The encoded protein is CASSYQVNQPQHF.

V usage is TRBV10-3 and J usage is TRBJ1-1; D possibly corresponds to TRBD1 (6 bases). V dropped 3 bases and J dropped 1 base, with 9 bases sitting between them. Germline V gene data show CDR1 as ENHRY and CDR2 as SYGVKD. CDR3 length: 14 residues. Here the CDR3 reads CAISDRGPNTEAFF. CDR3 DNA: TGTGCCATCAGTGACAGGGGTCCGAACACTGAAGCTTTCTTT.

The chain uses TRBV5-4 and TRBJ2-7; 11 bases agree with TRBD2. The CDR3 contains 15 residues. Germline V gives CDR1 SGHNT, CDR2 YYREEE (reference sequence). Losses at the gene ends were 4 bases for V and 3 bases for J; bases not matched to a gene: 6. The CDR3 reads CASSATSGSNYEQYF. The CDR3 DNA reads TGTGCCAGCAGCGCCACTAGCGGGAGTAACTACGAGCAGTACTTC.

This clone was counted only a few times. This chain connects TRBV19 to TRBJ1-6; 7 bases align to TRBD1. CDR3 size: 15 residues. Germline values: CDR1 LNHDA, CDR2 SQIVND (reference sequence). Trimming took 6 bases from V and 6 from J; bases not matched to a gene: 8. The chain's CDR3 is CASRTPGTANSPLHF. CDR3 DNA sequence: TGTGCCAGTAGAACCCCCGGGACAGCTAATTCACCCCTCCACTTT.

The V and J genes are TRBV19 and TRBJ1-1; D not resolved. The CDR3 totals 15 residues. Trimming removed 4 bases from V and 4 bases from J, with 16 bases in between. Germline V gives CDR1 LNHDA, CDR2 SQIVND (reference sequence). As DNA, the CDR3 is TGTGCCAGTAGTACCCCGGCCGGAGGGAGCACTGAAGCTTTCTTT. This encodes CASSTPAGGSTEAFF.

J is TRBJ1-6 and V is TRBV7-9; TRBD1 agrees at 9 bases. The junction had 6 bases not matched to a gene; V was cut back by 4 bases and J by 5 bases. CDR1 SEHNR and CDR2 FQNEAQ come from the germline V gene (reference sequence). This CDR3 is built from 16 residues. CDR3 sequence reads: CASSSTGTGNNSPLHF. Written as DNA, the CDR3 is TGTGCCAGCAGCTCGACCGGGACAGGGAATAATTCACCCCTCCACTTT.

J is TRBJ1-4 and V is TRBV28, with 10 bases lining up with TRBD1. V dropped 5 bases and J dropped 5; count of bases not matched to a gene: 8. The CDR3 covers 16 residues. Germline V gene lookup returns CDR1 MDHEN and CDR2 SYDVKM. The CDR3 nucleotides are TGTGCCAGCAGTACCGGACAGGGGGATCCAAATGAAAAACTGTTTTTT. Translated, it gives CASSTGQGDPNEKLFF.

The V gene is TRBV27, the J gene TRBJ2-3; 7 bases map to TRBD1. Germline assignment: CDR1 MNHEY and CDR2 SMNVEV (reference sequence). This CDR3 spans 15 amino acids. V dropped 5 bases and J dropped 0; count of bases not matched to a gene: 5. DNA of the CDR3: TGTGCCAGCAGTCACAGGGGAACTAGCACAGATACGCAGTATTTT. Translating it yields CASSHRGTSTDTQYF.

The chain joins TRBV24-1 to TRBJ2-1, with 7 bases matching TRBD2. This CDR3 has 15 residues. The V segment lost 3 bases and the J segment 5 bases; nucleotides outside the gene matches: 6. Germline CDR1 is KGHDR and CDR2 is SFDVKD. CDR3 region: CATSDPRDYHNEQFF. The CDR3 DNA is TGTGCCACCAGTGATCCGAGGGACTACCACAATGAGCAGTTCTTC.

The chain links TRBV9 to TRBJ2-5; 8 bases are a match to TRBD1. This CDR3 comprises 15 residues. In germline, CDR1 is SGDLS, CDR2 YYNGEE. J was trimmed by 5 bases and V by 4 bases; bases with no gene match: 10. CDR3 amino acids: CASSPRRTGIETQYF. The CDR3 DNA reads as TGTGCCAGCAGCCCACGACGGACAGGGATTGAGACCCAGTACTTC. Full variable domain (outside the CDR3, taken from reference TRBV9 and TRBJ2-5): DSGVTQTPKHLITATGQRVTLRCSPRSGDLSVYWYQQSLDQGLQFLIQYYNGEERAKGNILERFSAQQFPDLHSELNLSSLELGDSALYFCASSPRRTGIETQYFGPGTRLLVL.

The V and J genes are TRBV15 and TRBJ1-5; the D gene is possibly TRBD1 (6 bases). Germline loops: CDR1 LNHNV, CDR2 YYDKDF (reference sequence). The length of the CDR3 is 16 residues. Trimming pared 3 bases from V and 0 bases from J, leaving 12 bases between. CDR3 region: CATSRDRDISNQPQHF. The CDR3, as DNA: TGTGCCACCAGCAGGGACCGGGACATTAGCAATCAGCCCCAGCATTTT.

The genes are TRBV27 and TRBJ1-2, with D unclear. The ends were cut back, 1 base at V and 7 bases at J, with 16 bases in the middle. The CDR3 consists of 15 residues. Looked up from germline, CDR1 is MNHEY and CDR2 is SMNVEV (reference sequence). The CDR3 DNA reads as TGTGCCAGCAGTTTATTAGAGGGCTCAGTTGCTGGCTACACCTTC. This gives the protein CASSLLEGSVAGYTF.

This clone occurred once. The chain employs TRBV10-2 and TRBJ2-3, with 10 bases lining up with TRBD2. V lost 5 bases and J lost 1; bases outside the gene matches: 3. In germline, CDR1 is WSHSY, CDR2 SAAADI. The CDR3 runs to 15 residues. The CDR3 is CASSLAGARTDTQYF. As DNA, the CDR3 is TGCGCCAGCAGTCTAGCGGGGGCCCGCACAGATACGCAGTATTTT.

The chain combines TRBV3-1 (or the pseudogene TRBV3-2) with TRBJ2-7; D may be TRBD1 (6 bases). The V gene's germline CDR1 is LGHDT and CDR2 YNNKEL (reference sequence). The CDR3 loop spans 15 amino acids. The germline V and J ends were trimmed by 3 bases and 3 bases, with 15 bases remaining between them. The CDR3 loop reads CASSQRSIQGYEQYF. The CDR3 DNA is TGTGCCAGCAGCCAGCGGAGCATACAGGGCTACGAGCAGTACTTC.

The gene calls are TRBV7-6 and TRBJ2-3, with TRBD1 as a possible D gene (5 bases). The germline CDR1 and CDR2 sequences are SGHVS and FNYEAQ. V was trimmed by 2 bases and J by 4 bases, leaving 19 bases between them. The CDR3 extends over 17 amino acids. The CDR3 bases are TGTGCCAGCAGCTTAAAACGCCTACGTCAGGGCCCAGATACGCAGTATTTT. Translated, it gives CASSLKRLRQGPDTQYF. The full variable domain, completed using reference TRBV7-6 and TRBJ2-3, is GAGVSQSPRYKVTKRGQDVALRCDPISGHVSLYWYRQALGQGPEFLTYFNYEAQQDKSGLPNDRFSAERPEGSISTLTIQRTEQRDSAMYRCASSLKRLRQGPDTQYFGPGTRLTVL.

The chain links TRBV3-1 (or the pseudogene TRBV3-2) to TRBJ2-7, with a weak D call TRBD1 (5 bases). There are 16 residues in the CDR3. Trimming shortened V by 1 base and J by 2 bases, and 15 bases separated the two germline ends. The germline gives CDR1 LGHDT, CDR2 YNNKEL (reference sequence). CDR3 protein: CASSQVGWGSPYEQYF. In nucleotides, the CDR3 is TGTGCCAGCAGCCAAGTAGGGTGGGGCAGCCCCTACGAGCAGTACTTC.

The V call is TRBV7-3, the J call TRBJ2-2; TRBD1 might be the D (5 bases). Per the germline V gene, CDR1 is SGHTA and CDR2 is FQGTGA. The CDR3 spans 14 residues. V gave up 8 bases and J gave up 8 bases, with 18 bases separating them. CDR3 protein: CASGFRARPGELFF. CDR3 DNA sequence: TGTGCCAGCGGGTTCAGGGCCCGTCCTGGGGAGCTGTTTTTT.